This TCR beta chain was recorded in a study of T cell changes during pregnancy in multiple sclerosis. The repertoire was sequenced with immunoSEQ multiplex PCR; TCRdb's copy has only in-frame clones and lacks some. Among some 29,000 clones listed, around 90% were seen once. CDR3 size: 13 residues. The V segment lost 4 bases and the J segment 11 bases; nucleotides outside the gene matches: 9. Looked up from germline, CDR1 is MNHEY and CDR2 is SMNVEV (reference sequence). Material: CD8+ T cells from peripheral blood mononuclear cells, obtained before pregnancy. The chain carries TRBV27 and TRBJ1-1; 8 nucleotides align to TRBD1. This TCR was recovered from a female donor with multiple sclerosis, enrolled in a pregnancy study. The CDR3 nucleotides are TGTGCCAGCAGTTCCCGGACAGGGTCGAAGGCTTTCTTT. Translation gives CASSSRTGSKAFF.